Presented here are 30 T cell receptor beta chains from one specimen sequenced in a study of blood T cell repertoires in COVID-19. TCRdb's table, derived via immunoSEQ multiplex PCR, lists solely in-frame clones and lacks some. The table lists around 200,000 clones, approximately 86% of them singletons. What was sequenced was peripheral blood. These receptors came from an elderly woman in a cohort sampled during active or convalescent COVID-19.

The chain links TRBV7-9 to TRBJ1-2; TRBD1 aligns across 9 bases. The length of the CDR3 is 13 residues. Germline assignment: CDR1 SEHNR and CDR2 FQNEAQ (reference sequence). Germline trimming cut 1 base from V and 7 bases from J; bases unmatched to any gene: 1. CDR3 protein: CASSLGDRVGYTF. CDR3 nucleotide sequence: TGTGCCAGCAGCTTAGGGGACAGGGTTGGCTACACCTTC.

CDR3 sequence (DNA): TGTGCCAGCAGCTTGGTGGTGGGACAGGATGGCTACACCTTC. The encoded protein is CASSLVVGQDGYTF. This chain connects TRBV5-4 to TRBJ1-2, with 8 bases aligning to TRBD1. The CDR3 is made up of 14 amino acids. Germline loops: CDR1 SGHNT, CDR2 YYREEE (reference sequence). V gave up 0 bases and J gave up 6 bases; unmatched junction bases: 4.

This clone came up once. The V gene is TRBV5-1, the J gene TRBJ2-3; TRBD2 is a possible D gene (6 bases). This CDR3 has 16 residues. CDR1 SGHRS and CDR2 YFSETQ come from the germline V gene. V lost 3 bases and J lost 4, with 18 bases in between. The CDR3 DNA sequence: TGCGCCAGCAGCTCGTCAGCGGGTCTAGGAGCAGATACGCAGTATTTT. Protein product: CASSSSAGLGADTQYF.

The V and J genes are TRBV11-3 and TRBJ2-3; 8 bases fit TRBD2. The CDR3 is made up of 14 amino acids. Per the germline V gene, CDR1 is SGHNT and CDR2 is YENEEA. Germline trimming cut 7 bases from V and 5 bases from J; bases unmatched to any gene: 8. The CDR3 DNA follows: TGTGCCAGCACCCCGGGGGGGGTCCAAGATACGCAGTATTTT. Protein sequence: CASTPGGVQDTQYF.

V gene TRBV5-5 combines with J gene TRBJ1-1; D is unresolved. Germline loops: CDR1 SGHKS, CDR2 YYEKEE (reference sequence). V was pared by 4 bases and J by 1 base, with 14 bases between. This CDR3 has 15 amino acids. The CDR3 DNA reads TGTGCCAGCAGCCCATACAATTTGGCGAACACTGAAGCTTTCTTT. Its protein product is CASSPYNLANTEAFF.

The rearrangement uses TRBV2 and TRBJ1-2; 7 nucleotides match TRBD1. The CDR3 consists of 13 residues. Trimming removed 6 bases from V and 3 bases from J; junction bases left unmatched: 4. Germline loops: CDR1 SNHLY, CDR2 FYNNEI. The CDR3 nucleotides read TGTGCCAGCAGCCTAGGACAGGACTATGGCTACACCTTC. It yields the protein CASSLGQDYGYTF.

This rearrangement joins TRBV11-3 to TRBJ2-2; possible D gene TRBD1, 6 bases. The CDR3 runs 17 residues. Trimming pared 1 base from V and 1 base from J, leaving 13 bases between. Germline CDR1 reads SGHNT; CDR2 reads YENEEA. CDR3 region: CASSLAVWGQNTGELFF. CDR3 sequence (DNA): TGTGCCAGCAGCTTAGCGGTATGGGGGCAGAACACCGGGGAGCTGTTTTTT. Full variable domain (rest looked up from reference TRBV11-3 and TRBJ2-2): EAGVVQSPRYKIIEKKQPVAFWCNPISGHNTLYWYLQNLGQGPELLIRYENEEAVDDSQLPKDRFSAERLKGVDSTLKIQPAELGDSAVYLCASSLAVWGQNTGELFFGEGSRLTVL.

This CDR3 reads CASSQTGRGADTQYF. In DNA, the CDR3 is TGTGCCAGCAGCCAAACTGGCCGGGGTGCAGATACGCAGTATTTT. This chain connects TRBV3-1 (or the pseudogene TRBV3-2) to TRBJ2-3, with D possibly being TRBD2 (5 bases). CDR3 length equals 15 residues. Germline V CDR1 and CDR2: LGHDT, YNNKEL (reference sequence). V lost 2 bases and J 4 bases, leaving 13 bases between the germline ends.

This sequence joins TRBV4-1 and TRBJ1-5; D might be TRBD1 (5 bases). V was trimmed by 3 bases and J by 4 bases, leaving 16 bases between them. CDR3 size: 16 residues. Germline V gene sequence: CDR1 MGHRA, CDR2 YSYEKL. In nucleotides, the CDR3 is TGCGCCAGCAGCCAGGCGCAGGGAACAGTAAATCAGCCCCAGCATTTT. This codes for CASSQAQGTVNQPQHF.

This clone appeared once. The chain carries TRBV28 and TRBJ2-7, with TRBD2 identical over 10 bases. The V gene end was trimmed by 2 bases and the J gene end by 3 bases; junction bases not matched to a gene: 4. This CDR3 region has 15 residues. The germline gives CDR1 MDHEN, CDR2 SYDVKM. CDR3: CASSLLSSGGYEQYF. CDR3 nucleotide sequence: TGTGCCAGCAGTTTACTCTCTAGCGGGGGCTACGAGCAGTACTTC.

The chain links TRBV12-5 to TRBJ2-2; D is undetermined. CDR1 is LGHNT and CDR2 is FRNRAP in the germline V gene. Deletions cut 1 base from V and 1 base from J, with 7 bases between. The CDR3 spans 15 residues. CDR3 nucleotide sequence: TGTGCTAGTGGTTTGGACGGTTTGAACACCGGGGAGCTGTTTTTT. Protein product: CASGLDGLNTGELFF. Drawing the rest from reference TRBV12-5 and TRBJ2-2, the complete variable domain is DARVTQTPRHKVTEMGQEVTMRCQPILGHNTVFWYRQTMMQGLELLAYFRNRAPLDDSGMPKDRFSAEMPDATLATLKIQPSEPRDSAVYFCASGLDGLNTGELFFGEGSRLTVL.

The chain links TRBV7-8 to TRBJ1-2; no reliable D call. V was cut by 3 bases and J by 4 bases, with 9 bases left in between. The CDR3 consists of 13 residues. Germline V gene lookup returns CDR1 SGHVS and CDR2 FQNEAQ. The CDR3 protein is CASSFRPGYGYTF. The CDR3 bases are TGTGCCAGCAGCTTTAGACCGGGCTATGGCTACACCTTC.

The V call is TRBV6-1, the J call TRBJ2-7, with 9 bases lining up with TRBD1. Germline CDR1 reads MNHNS; CDR2 reads SASEGT. Unmatched junction bases numbered 8, after V lost 3 bases and J lost 5 bases. CDR3 length: 15 amino acids. CDR3 in amino acids: CASSDGTGPHNEQYV. CDR3 sequence (DNA): TGTGCCAGCAGTGACGGGACAGGGCCTCACAACGAGCAGTACGTC.

The V call is TRBV11-2, the J call TRBJ1-2; 7 nucleotides agree with TRBD1. The V and J ends lost 5 bases and 4 bases, in that order; junction bases with no gene match: 4. The CDR3 consists of 13 residues. Germline assignment: CDR1 SGHAT and CDR2 FQNNGV. CDR3 region: CASSPPGGYGYTF. In DNA form, the CDR3 reads TGTGCCAGCAGCCCCCCAGGGGGCTATGGCTACACCTTC.

The chain employs TRBV4-1 and TRBJ1-5; unclear D gene. Deletions cut 10 bases from V and 2 bases from J, with 15 bases between. Germline V gives CDR1 MGHRA, CDR2 YSYEKL. The CDR3 length is 14 residues. The CDR3 DNA is TGCGCCACCTCCCAGTGGGGAGGCAATCAGCCCCAGCATTTT. Translating gives CATSQWGGNQPQHF.

The chain combines TRBV6-5 with TRBJ1-6; the D gene is possibly TRBD1 (5 bases). The CDR3 covers 16 residues. The V end was cut by 3 bases, the J end by 6 bases, with 15 bases between. Germline lookup yields CDR1 MNHEY and CDR2 SVGAGI. In nucleotides, the CDR3 is TGTGCCAGCAGTTATCGTGGGGCGCGGAGTAATTCACCCCTCCACTTT. Protein sequence: CASSYRGARSNSPLHF.

The V gene is TRBV5-5, the J gene TRBJ2-6; unclear D gene. The CDR3 is 17 amino acids. V lost 0 bases, J lost 1 base, and 11 bases lay in between. Germline CDR1 is SGHKS and CDR2 is YYEKEE (reference sequence). In DNA, the CDR3 is TGTGCCAGCAGCTTGGCTCCAGCCAGGTCTGGGGCCAACGTCCTGACTTTC. Its protein product is CASSLAPARSGANVLTF.

This sequence joins TRBV18 and TRBJ1-4; D might be TRBD1 (6 bases). Between the trimmed V and J ends, which lost 4 bases and 0 bases, there was a span of 12 bases. Germline loops: CDR1 KGHSH, CDR2 LQKENI. The CDR3 has 16 residues. The CDR3 nucleotides are TGTGCCAGCTCACTTACGGGGGGCTCAACTAATGAAAAACTGTTTTTT. It yields the protein CASSLTGGSTNEKLFF.

The CDR3 nucleotides are TGTGCCAGCAGTTTCAACCCGGGACTAGCGGTAGACTTGAGCTCCTACGAGCAGTACGTC. This encodes CASSFNPGLAVDLSSYEQYV. The chain uses TRBV6-2 or TRBV6-3 and TRBJ2-7, with 11 positions matching TRBD2. Germline V gene data show CDR1 as MNHEY and CDR2 as SVGEGT. The V segment lost 4 bases and the J segment 0 bases; nucleotides outside the gene matches: 17. The CDR3 has 20 amino acids.

This clone has only one observation. The genes are TRBV2 and TRBJ1-3; D is unresolved. V dropped 0 bases and J dropped 9 bases, with 12 bases sitting between them. CDR3 size: 14 residues. Germline-derived CDR1 and CDR2 are SNHLY and FYNNEI. This CDR3 is CASSEAFSGSTIYF. The CDR3, as DNA: TGTGCCAGCAGTGAAGCGTTCTCCGGGTCCACCATATATTTT.

The rearrangement uses TRBV19 and TRBJ1-1; 8 bases fit TRBD1. With V trimmed by 6 bases and J by 4 bases, 7 bases remained unmatched. The CDR3 totals 14 residues. Germline V gives CDR1 LNHDA, CDR2 SQIVND (reference sequence). CDR3 sequence reads: CASSPTGVGTEAFF. CDR3 nucleotide sequence: TGTGCCAGTAGCCCGACAGGGGTGGGCACTGAAGCTTTCTTT.

The CDR3 loop reads CASTGAAFNYGYTF. For the CDR3, the DNA is TGTGCCAGCACAGGGGCCGCTTTTAACTATGGCTACACCTTC. The chain couples TRBV3-1 (or the pseudogene TRBV3-2) to TRBJ1-2; possibly TRBD1 for D (6 bases). CDR1 LGHDT and CDR2 YNNKEL come from the germline V gene (reference sequence). The germline V and J ends were trimmed by 7 bases and 1 base, with 13 bases remaining between them. The CDR3 runs 14 residues.

The CDR3 protein is CASSPSWSTNEKLFF. The CDR3 DNA sequence: TGTGCCAGCAGTCCGAGCTGGTCAACTAATGAAAAACTGTTTTTT. This chain joins TRBV27 and TRBJ1-4; no reliable D call. V gave up 5 bases and J gave up 0 bases, with 10 bases separating them. CDR1 MNHEY and CDR2 SMNVEV come from the germline V gene (reference sequence). This CDR3 has 15 residues. The full variable domain, with the rest looked up from reference TRBV27 and TRBJ1-4, is EAQVTQNPRYLITVTGKKLTVTCSQNMNHEYMSWYRQDPGLGLRQIYYSMNVEVTDKGDVPEGYKVSRKEKRNFPLILESPSPNQTSLYFCASSPSWSTNEKLFFGSGTQLSVL.

The chain links TRBV15 to TRBJ2-7, with 9 bases lining up with TRBD1. Germline trimming cut 1 base from V and 4 bases from J; bases unmatched to any gene: 2. The germline CDR1 and CDR2 sequences are LNHNV and YYDKDF (reference sequence). The CDR3 is 14 amino acids. The CDR3 nucleotides are TGTGCCACCAGCAGAGTTGGACAGGGGTACGAGCAGTACTTC. As protein: CATSRVGQGYEQYF.

The count of this clone is one. This chain uses TRBV7-9 with TRBJ1-5; D call uncertain. The CDR3 consists of 15 residues. The V end lost 5 bases, the J end lost 4 bases, and 15 bases lay between the germline ends. Germline V gene sequence: CDR1 SEHNR, CDR2 FQNEAQ (reference sequence). CDR3 sequence (DNA): TGTGCCAGCAGCAACGACACCAAAGTTAATCAGCCCCAGCATTTT. Its translation is CASSNDTKVNQPQHF.

The rearrangement links TRBV28 to TRBJ1-1; D is perhaps TRBD1 (6 bases). The germline V gene has CDR1 MDHEN and CDR2 SYDVKM. Trimming took off 4 bases at V and 1 base at J, with 10 bases between the two ends. The CDR3 sequence is 14 residues long. This chain's CDR3 is CASSSPTGNTEAFF. CDR3 DNA sequence: TGTGCCAGCAGTTCCCCGACAGGGAACACTGAAGCTTTCTTT.

The genes are TRBV2 and TRBJ2-5, with a possible D match to TRBD1 (6 bases). Deletions cut 5 bases from V and 0 bases from J, with 7 bases between. The CDR3 runs 13 residues. Germline V gives CDR1 SNHLY, CDR2 FYNNEI. The CDR3 here is CASSWDNQETQYF. The CDR3 DNA reads TGTGCCAGCAGTTGGGACAACCAAGAGACCCAGTACTTC.

The chain has TRBV5-1 and TRBJ2-5, with 7 nucleotides matching TRBD2. This CDR3 has 14 residues. The germline V gene encodes CDR1 SGHRS and CDR2 YFSETQ. The J segment lost 2 bases and the V segment lost 3 bases, leaving 4 bases of the junction unmatched. For the CDR3, the DNA is TGCGCCAGCAGCTGGGAGGGCAGGCAAGAGACCCAGTACTTC. Its protein product is CASSWEGRQETQYF.

The chain has TRBV30 and TRBJ1-2; 8 bases line up with TRBD1. V dropped 2 bases and J dropped 12; count of bases not matched to a gene: 8. Germline CDR1 and CDR2: GTSNPN and SVGIG (reference sequence). The CDR3 extends over 12 amino acids. The CDR3 loop reads CAWSRDSGGNTF. CDR3 bases: TGTGCCTGGAGTAGGGACTCAGGGGGCAACACCTTC.

This chain links TRBV11-3 with TRBJ2-5; tentatively, D is TRBD1 (6 bases). The CDR3 sequence is 14 residues long. Per the germline V gene, CDR1 is SGHNT and CDR2 is YENEEA. The V end lost 3 bases, the J end lost 1 base, and 9 bases lay between the germline ends. The CDR3 loop reads CASSFYRAQETQYF. The CDR3 region has the DNA TGTGCCAGCAGCTTTTACAGGGCCCAAGAGACCCAGTACTTC. The whole variable domain, filled in from reference TRBV11-3 and TRBJ2-5, reads EAGVVQSPRYKIIEKKQPVAFWCNPISGHNTLYWYLQNLGQGPELLIRYENEEAVDDSQLPKDRFSAERLKGVDSTLKIQPAELGDSAVYLCASSFYRAQETQYFGPGTRLLVL.